This TCR beta chain was identified in a study of blood T cells in healthy people across ages. Overall study findings and caveats: Naive T cell percentage strongly correlated with TCR beta diversity. Donors of long life had a larger count of naive CD4+ cells and greater diversity than aged donors.

The second PCR ran about 6 to 12 cycles with a sample-barcoded 5' primer and J-beta primers. TCRdb used MiXCR to reprocess the 5' RACE reads, holding one entry per CDR3 protein. The sample contains some 730,000 distinct CDR3 sequences, over 20% of which appear only once. There are many counts of this clonotype. The antigen is unknown. Germline V gene data show CDR1 as SQVTM and CDR2 as ANQGSEA. Germline trimming cut 7 bases from V and 5 bases from J; bases unmatched to any gene: 11. The CDR3 extends over 15 amino acids. The sequence was collected from a man between 65 and 85 years old in good health. V usage is TRBV29-1 and J usage is TRBJ2-2, with 9 bases lining up with TRBD1. Sequenced: blood. CDR3 region: CSAKLPGQGTGELFF. CDR3 coding DNA: TGCAGCGCTAAACTACCGGGACAGGGAACCGGGGAGCTGTTTTTT.